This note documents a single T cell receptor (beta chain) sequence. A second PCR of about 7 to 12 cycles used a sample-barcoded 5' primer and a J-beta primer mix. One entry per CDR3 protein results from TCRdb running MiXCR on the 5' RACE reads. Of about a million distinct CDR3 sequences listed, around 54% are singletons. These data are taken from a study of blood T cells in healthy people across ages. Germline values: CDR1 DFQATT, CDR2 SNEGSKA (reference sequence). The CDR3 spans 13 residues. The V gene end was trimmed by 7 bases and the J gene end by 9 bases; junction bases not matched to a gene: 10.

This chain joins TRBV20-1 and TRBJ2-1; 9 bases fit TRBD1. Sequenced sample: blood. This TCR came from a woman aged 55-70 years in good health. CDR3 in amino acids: CSVQDRGRTEQFF. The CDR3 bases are TGCAGTGTCCAGGACAGGGGTAGAACTGAGCAGTTCTTC.